This passage covers 15 T cell receptor beta chains from one sample sequenced in a study of post-analysis software for immune sequencing data. Study outcomes and limitations: In patients, five or six TRBV segments were more frequent than in controls, with TRBV5-6, TRBV5-1 and TRBV20-1 among them.

These receptors' antigens are unknown. The authors incorporated unique molecular identifiers into the TCR beta cDNA libraries. TCRdb re-analysed the PCR reads in MiXCR, keeping a single row per CDR3 protein. The table lists 650,000 to 850,000 distinct CDR3 sequences, about 53% of them singletons, with under 6% in the top ten. Sequencing was done on a sample of blood. The receptors come from a girl under 18 with multiple sclerosis.

The chain joins TRBV5-1 to TRBJ2-5; 7 nucleotides align to TRBD2. This CDR3 region has 17 residues. Germline lookup yields CDR1 SGHRS and CDR2 YFSETQ. The junction had 11 bases not matched to a gene; V was cut back by 1 base and J by 2 bases. In DNA, the CDR3 is TGCGCCAGCAGCTTGATTCTCTTAGCGGGTGATCAAGAGACCCAGTACTTC. Residues: CASSLILLAGDQETQYF.

The CDR3 nucleotides are TGTGCCAGCAGCGTCGGGGTTCCCTACGAGCAGTACTTC. Its protein product is CASSVGVPYEQYF. This sequence joins TRBV7-2 and TRBJ2-7; the D gene is possibly TRBD2 (5 bases). CDR3 length: 13 amino acids. Trimming took off 5 bases at V and 2 bases at J, with 10 bases between the two ends. The germline CDR1 and CDR2 sequences are SGHTA and FQGNSA. The whole variable domain, remainder taken from reference TRBV7-2 and TRBJ2-7, is GAGVSQSPSNKVTEKGKDVELRCDPISGHTALYWYRQSLGQGLEFLIYFQGNSAPDKSGLPSDRFSAERTGGSVSTLTIQRTQQEDSAVYLCASSVGVPYEQYFGPGTRLTVT.

The chain is built from TRBV2 and TRBJ2-5; 8 bases are a match to TRBD2. The CDR3 has 14 amino acids. Unmatched junction bases numbered 5, after V lost 7 bases and J lost 1 base. The V gene's germline CDR1 is SNHLY and CDR2 FYNNEI. The CDR3 coding sequence is TGTGCCAGCAATACGGCGGGGGGCCAAGAGACCCAGTACTTC. This gives the protein CASNTAGGQETQYF.

This clonotype has more than one count but fewer than ten. V usage is TRBV20-1 and J usage is TRBJ2-7; D unclear. The CDR3 consists of 11 residues. Trimming took 5 bases from V and 4 from J, leaving 9 bases between them. The germline CDR1 and CDR2 sequences are DFQATT and SNEGSKA (reference sequence). CDR3 coding DNA: TGCAGTGCTTCATTCCTTTACGAGCAGTACTTC. This codes for CSASFLYEQYF.

The rearrangement links TRBV7-3 to TRBJ2-1; D is possibly TRBD1 (6 bases). Between the trimmed V and J ends, which lost 5 bases and 6 bases, there was a span of 14 bases. This CDR3 region has 14 residues. Germline loops: CDR1 SGHTA, CDR2 FQGTGA. The CDR3 DNA sequence: TGTGCCAGCAGCAAAGCTAGGGGGAGCAATGAGCAGTTCTTC. Translated: CASSKARGSNEQFF.

This chain links TRBV20-1 with TRBJ2-7; the D gene is possibly TRBD2 (6 bases). Deletions cut 5 bases from V and 0 bases from J, with 17 bases between. Per germline, CDR1 DFQATT and CDR2 SNEGSKA (reference sequence). There are 15 residues in the CDR3. The DNA of the CDR3 is TGCAGTGCTTCGCTAGCGCGTACGCCCTCCTACGAGCAGTACTTC. Translation gives CSASLARTPSYEQYF.

This chain connects TRBV7-9 to TRBJ2-5; 7 bases are a match to TRBD2. V was clipped by 8 bases and J by 2 bases; unmatched bases: 20. In germline, CDR1 is SEHNR, CDR2 FQNEAQ (reference sequence). The length of the CDR3 is 18 residues. The CDR3 protein is CASGLRGMRLAVQETQYF. The DNA of the CDR3 is TGTGCCAGCGGATTACGCGGAATGCGGCTAGCGGTACAAGAGACCCAGTACTTC.

This clonotype was seen only a few times. The gene calls are TRBV20-1 and TRBJ1-4; D gene ambiguous. Trimming removed 6 bases from V and 0 bases from J, with 14 bases in between. The CDR3 runs to 15 residues. Germline V lookup: CDR1 DFQATT, CDR2 SNEGSKA (reference sequence). DNA for the CDR3: TGCAGTGCCTTCGAGACCACTACAACTAATGAAAAACTGTTTTTT. This sequence encodes CSAFETTTTNEKLFF.

This chain uses TRBV19 with TRBJ2-1; D is ambiguous. The CDR3 has 15 residues. The V and J ends lost 0 bases and 0 bases respectively, with 6 bases between them. The germline V gene encodes CDR1 LNHDA and CDR2 SQIVND (reference sequence). CDR3 DNA sequence: TGTGCCAGTAGTATAGAAGTTAACTCCTACAATGAGCAGTTCTTC. Translated: CASSIEVNSYNEQFF.

This clonotype showed up just a few times. This chain uses TRBV29-1 with TRBJ2-3; D is possibly TRBD2 (5 bases). The ends were cut back, 4 bases at V and 2 bases at J, with 7 bases in the middle. Looked up from germline, CDR1 is SQVTM and CDR2 is ANQGSEA. The CDR3 is 12 residues long. CDR3 sequence (DNA): TGCAGCGTTGGACTAATCACAGATACGCAGTATTTT. Translation: CSVGLITDTQYF.

This clonotype was seen a single time. V is TRBV5-1 and J is TRBJ2-3, with no clear D. CDR1 is SGHRS and CDR2 is YFSETQ in the germline V gene. This CDR3 contains 15 residues. The germline V and J ends were trimmed by 6 bases and 2 bases, with 16 bases remaining between them. CDR3 sequence: CASTIGVGVTDTQYF. Written as DNA, the CDR3 is TGCGCCAGCACCATTGGGGTTGGAGTCACAGATACGCAGTATTTT.

The chain is built from TRBV3-1 and TRBJ1-2, with unresolved D. V was shortened by 1 base and J by 7 bases, with 16 bases between the two germline ends. The CDR3 totals 15 residues. The germline gives CDR1 LGHDT, CDR2 YNNKEL (reference sequence). As DNA, the CDR3 is TGTGCCAGCAGCCAAGGTCATTCGGGGATTGGTGGCTACACCTTC. This sequence encodes CASSQGHSGIGGYTF.

This clonotype was recorded many times. The genes are TRBV7-2 and TRBJ2-7; D might be TRBD1 or TRBD2, each matching 5 bases. Germline values: CDR1 SGHTA, CDR2 FQGNSA. The CDR3 spans 13 residues. Between the trimmed V and J ends, which lost 5 bases and 2 bases, there was a span of 10 bases. CDR3 sequence reads: CASSPGRPYEQYF. DNA of the CDR3: TGTGCCAGCAGCCCGGGGCGTCCCTACGAGCAGTACTTC.

This clonotype was counted between two and nine times. The V call is TRBV6-6, the J call TRBJ1-2; TRBD1 is a possible D gene (6 bases). The CDR3 sequence is 11 residues long. Germline CDR1 and CDR2: MNHNY and SVGAGI (reference sequence). Trimming stripped 7 bases from V and 9 bases from J, with 12 bases between. CDR3 region: CASTGQYSYTF. The CDR3, as DNA: TGTGCCAGCACGGGACAATACAGCTACACCTTC.

V is TRBV6-5 and J is TRBJ1-2, with D perhaps matching TRBD1 (6 bases). Trimming took 6 bases from V and 4 from J, leaving 18 bases between them. CDR1 MNHEY and CDR2 SVGAGI come from the germline V gene. The CDR3 spans 15 residues. CDR3 bases: TGTGCCAGCAGGCCCCTGACCGTGGGGGCCTATGGCTACACCTTC. Protein product: CASRPLTVGAYGYTF.